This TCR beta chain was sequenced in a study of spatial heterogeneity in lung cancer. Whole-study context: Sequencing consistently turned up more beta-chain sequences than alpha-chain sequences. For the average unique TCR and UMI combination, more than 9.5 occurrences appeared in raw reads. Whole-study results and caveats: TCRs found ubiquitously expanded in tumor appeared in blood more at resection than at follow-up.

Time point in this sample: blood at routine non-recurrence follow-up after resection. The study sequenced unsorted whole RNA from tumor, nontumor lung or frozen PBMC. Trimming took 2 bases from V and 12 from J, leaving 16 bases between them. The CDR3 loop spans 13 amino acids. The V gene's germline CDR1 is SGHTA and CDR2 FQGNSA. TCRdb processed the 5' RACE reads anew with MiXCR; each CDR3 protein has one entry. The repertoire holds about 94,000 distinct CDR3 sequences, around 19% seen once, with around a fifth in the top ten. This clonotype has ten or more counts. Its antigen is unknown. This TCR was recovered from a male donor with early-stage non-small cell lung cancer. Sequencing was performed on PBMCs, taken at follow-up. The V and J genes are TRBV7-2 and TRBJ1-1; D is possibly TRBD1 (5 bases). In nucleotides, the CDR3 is TGTGCCAGCAGCTTATCATTTGGGGGGGAGTCTTTCTTT. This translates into CASSLSFGGESFF.